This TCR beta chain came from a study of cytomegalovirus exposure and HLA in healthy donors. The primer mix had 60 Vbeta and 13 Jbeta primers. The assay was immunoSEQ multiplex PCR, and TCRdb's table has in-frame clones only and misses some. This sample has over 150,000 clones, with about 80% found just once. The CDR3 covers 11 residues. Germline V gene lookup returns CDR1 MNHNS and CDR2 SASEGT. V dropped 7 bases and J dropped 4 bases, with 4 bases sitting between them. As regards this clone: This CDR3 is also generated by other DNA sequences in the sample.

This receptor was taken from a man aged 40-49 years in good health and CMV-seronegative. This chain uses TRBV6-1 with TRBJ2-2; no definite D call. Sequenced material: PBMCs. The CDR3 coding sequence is TGTGCCAGCACCGGCACCGGGGAGCTGTTTTTT. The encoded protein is CASTGTGELFF.